This T cell receptor (beta chain) was captured by sequencing in a study of shared clonotypes between healthy human individuals. This CDR3 is built from 21 residues. Germline V gives CDR1 MNHEY, CDR2 SMNVEV (reference sequence). After removal of 2 bases from V and 2 bases from J, the junction contained 16 bases not matched to a gene. Method: immunoSEQ multiplex PCR; TCRdb's copy keeps in-frame clones and lacks some. This table holds roughly 2 million clones, roughly 95% found once. The sample consisted of naive CD4+ T cells sorted from blood. Subset given: CD45RA+ positively selected. This clonotype originated in a man aged 18 to 30 in good health. V usage is TRBV27 and J usage is TRBJ2-6, with 9 bases aligning to TRBD1. The CDR3 DNA reads as TGTGCCAGCAGTTTAAAGAATGCGGGACAGGGTTCTGGTGCTGGGGCCAACGTCCTGACTTTC. It yields the protein CASSLKNAGQGSGAGANVLTF.